The 13 T cell receptor beta chains below all came from one sample that was sequenced in a study of identical twins. TCRdb called the 5' RACE reads again in MiXCR, with one record for every CDR3 protein. The sample lists 200,000 to 300,000 distinct CDR3 sequences; roughly 7% were seen once. The data were also submitted as part of a second study, on yellow fever vaccine responses in identical twins.

Specimen: memory (CD45RO+) T cells sorted from blood. The origin of the receptors is a woman aged 18-29 years in good health.

This clonotype was counted at least ten times. The V call is TRBV12-3 or TRBV12-4, the J call TRBJ2-5; TRBD2 matches 10 bases. The CDR3 has 15 residues. Losses at the gene ends were 7 bases for V and 6 bases for J; bases not matched to a gene: 11. As DNA, the CDR3 is TGTGCCAGCACCCTGGGGCTAGCGGGAGTGAAGACCCAGTACTTC. Its translation: CASTLGLAGVKTQYF.

V is TRBV4-2 and J is TRBJ2-1, with D perhaps TRBD1 or TRBD2 (7 bases each). The CDR3 runs to 15 residues. Germline CDR1 and CDR2: LGHNA and YNFKEQ. Trimming pared 0 bases from V and 5 bases from J, leaving 11 bases between. CDR3 coding DNA: TGTGCCAGCAGCCAAGATGGGAGGGGGCACAATGAGCAGTTCTTC. Amino acids: CASSQDGRGHNEQFF.

This rearrangement joins TRBV20-1 to TRBJ1-2; D is unclear. The CDR3 is made up of 10 amino acids. V gave up 3 bases and J gave up 8 bases, with 7 bases separating them. Germline V CDR1 and CDR2: DFQATT, SNEGSKA (reference sequence). The chain's CDR3 is CSASHIGYTF. For the CDR3, the DNA is TGCAGTGCTAGTCACATCGGCTACACCTTC.

The sample holds many counts of this clonotype. The genes are TRBV14 and TRBJ1-2; D ambiguous. The V end lost 3 bases, the J end lost 3 bases, and 5 bases lay between the germline ends. The CDR3 has 12 residues. Germline V CDR1 and CDR2: SGHDN, FVKESK. The CDR3 nucleotides read TGTGCCAGCAGCCATGGATACTATGGCTACACCTTC. As protein: CASSHGYYGYTF.

This clonotype showed up just a few times. The chain is built from TRBV20-1 and TRBJ2-5, with D perhaps TRBD1 (6 bases). Looked up from germline, CDR1 is DFQATT and CDR2 is SNEGSKA (reference sequence). This CDR3 contains 13 residues. V lost 1 base and J lost 2, with 8 bases in between. CDR3 loop: CSARGGGQETQYF. CDR3 bases: TGCAGTGCTAGAGGAGGGGGACAAGAGACCCAGTACTTC.

The gene calls are TRBV20-1 and TRBJ2-1; 9 nucleotides align to TRBD2. Germline values: CDR1 DFQATT, CDR2 SNEGSKA (reference sequence). The junction had 4 bases not matched to a gene; V was cut back by 1 base and J by 3 bases. This CDR3 contains 15 residues. DNA for the CDR3: TGCAGTGCTAGAGGAGGACTAGCGTTCTACAATGAGCAGTTCTTC. Protein: CSARGGLAFYNEQFF.

The sample holds many counts of this clonotype. CDR3 bases: TGTGCCAGCAGCCCAATGAATTCACCCCTCCACTTT. Residues: CASSPMNSPLHF. The rearrangement uses TRBV27 and TRBJ1-6, with D unresolved. Trimming took 6 bases from V and 7 from J, leaving 7 bases between them. The CDR3 has 12 amino acids. The germline gives CDR1 MNHEY, CDR2 SMNVEV (reference sequence).

This clonotype has a count of ten or more. The rearrangement joins TRBV20-1 to TRBJ1-1, with D tentatively TRBD1 (5 bases). Trimming left V 6 bases short and J 1 base short, with 18 bases between. The germline V gene has CDR1 DFQATT and CDR2 SNEGSKA (reference sequence). This CDR3 is built from 15 residues. In DNA, the CDR3 is TGCAGTGCCGATAATACGGGACGGACGAACACTGAAGCTTTCTTT. Translation: CSADNTGRTNTEAFF.

A few counts support this clonotype. V and J are TRBV5-1 and TRBJ2-1; no clear D gene. The V gene lost 0 bases and the J gene lost 0 bases, with 10 bases spanning the gap. CDR1 SGHRS and CDR2 YFSETQ come from the germline V gene. This CDR3 has 16 amino acids. The CDR3 coding sequence is TGCGCCAGCAGCTTGGCCAACCCTAGCTCCTACAATGAGCAGTTCTTC. This encodes CASSLANPSSYNEQFF.

This clonotype was seen only a few times. V gene TRBV6-1 combines with J gene TRBJ2-1; 8 bases agree with TRBD2. Germline V gene sequence: CDR1 MNHNS, CDR2 SASEGT. The CDR3 spans 16 residues. Trimming removed 5 bases from V and 5 bases from J; junction bases left unmatched: 11. This CDR3 is CASSTTSGRKNNEQFF. DNA for the CDR3: TGTGCCAGCAGTACCACGAGCGGGAGAAAGAACAATGAGCAGTTCTTC.

This chain links TRBV7-2 with TRBJ2-6, with D perhaps being TRBD1 or TRBD2 (5 bases each). This CDR3 is 14 amino acids long. Germline-derived CDR1 and CDR2 are SGHTA and FQGNSA. Trimming left V 6 bases short and J 4 bases short, with 10 bases between. The CDR3 here is CASSSGTGANVLTF. CDR3 coding DNA: TGTGCCAGCAGTTCAGGGACCGGGGCCAACGTCCTGACTTTC. Full variable domain (missing parts from reference TRBV7-2 and TRBJ2-6): GAGVSQSPSNKVTEKGKDVELRCDPISGHTALYWYRQSLGQGLEFLIYFQGNSAPDKSGLPSDRFSAERTGGSVSTLTIQRTQQEDSAVYLCASSSGTGANVLTFGAGSRLTVL.

The V and J genes are TRBV9 and TRBJ2-3, with TRBD1 matching 9 bases. Germline V gene lookup returns CDR1 SGDLS and CDR2 YYNGEE. V gave up 0 bases and J gave up 11 bases; unmatched junction bases: 13. The CDR3 has 16 residues. CDR3 sequence: CASSVADRDRAYGQYF. As DNA, the CDR3 is TGTGCCAGCAGCGTAGCTGATCGGGACAGGGCCTATGGGCAGTATTTT.

This clonotype appeared many times. This rearrangement joins TRBV20-1 to TRBJ2-5; 9 bases match TRBD2. The CDR3 contains 15 residues. Germline values: CDR1 DFQATT, CDR2 SNEGSKA (reference sequence). Trimming removed 2 bases from V and 2 bases from J; junction bases left unmatched: 6. The CDR3, as DNA: TGCAGTGCTAGAAGTCTAGCGGGGAAACAAGAGACCCAGTACTTC. Translated: CSARSLAGKQETQYF.